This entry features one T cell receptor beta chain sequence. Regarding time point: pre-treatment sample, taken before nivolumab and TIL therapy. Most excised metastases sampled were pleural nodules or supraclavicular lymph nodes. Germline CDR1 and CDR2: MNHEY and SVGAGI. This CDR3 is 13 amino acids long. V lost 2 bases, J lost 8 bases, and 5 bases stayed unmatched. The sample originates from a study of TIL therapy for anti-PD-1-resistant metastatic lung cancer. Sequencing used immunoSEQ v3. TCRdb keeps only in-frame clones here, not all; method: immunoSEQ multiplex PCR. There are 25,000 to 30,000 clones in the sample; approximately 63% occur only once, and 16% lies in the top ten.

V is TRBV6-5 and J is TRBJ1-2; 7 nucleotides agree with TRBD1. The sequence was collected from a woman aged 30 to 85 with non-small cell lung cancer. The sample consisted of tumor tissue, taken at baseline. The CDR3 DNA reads TGTGCCAGCAGTTACAGGGGGCGGGAGGGCTACACCTTC. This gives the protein CASSYRGREGYTF.